Following are 25 T cell receptor beta chains from one sample sequenced in a study of OX40 agonist ivuxolimab in advanced cancers. Here immunoSEQ multiplex PCR was the method, and the copy in TCRdb shows in-frame clones only, minus some. This table has some 70,000 clones, approximately 80% appearing once. The specimen was CD4+ or CD8+ T cells sorted from blood, collected in a trial of the OX40 agonist ivuxolimab. These receptors all come from an adult with an advanced solid tumor such as melanoma, head and neck, liver or kidney cancer.

The sample holds one count of this clone. The V call is TRBV5-2, the J call TRBJ2-1; the table's D gene call, TRBD2, was not cross checked with the DNA. TRBV5-2 is noted as a pseudogene. The CDR3 has 15 residues. Here the CDR3 DNA reads TGTGCCAGCAGCTCCGAGGGTGGAACCTACAATGAGCAGTTCTTC. Translating gives CASSSEGGTYNEQFF.

This clone turned up a few times. This sequence joins TRBV16 and TRBJ2-7; no reliable D call. Trimming cost V 3 bases and J 3 bases, with 12 bases left between them. Looked up from germline, CDR1 is KGHSY and CDR2 is FQNENV. The CDR3 has 14 residues. CDR3 protein: CASSHSLGFYEQYF. For the CDR3, the DNA is TGTGCCAGCAGCCATTCCCTTGGATTCTACGAGCAGTACTTC.

The CDR3 is CSVRGQGNSPLHF. CDR3 nucleotide sequence: TGCAGCGTTCGGGGACAGGGTAATTCACCCCTCCACTTT. The V call is TRBV29-1, the J call TRBJ1-6, with TRBD1 identical over 9 bases. This CDR3 is 13 amino acids long. With V trimmed by 5 bases and J by 6 bases, 2 bases remained unmatched. CDR1 SQVTM and CDR2 ANQGSEA come from the germline V gene.

V and J are TRBV5-1 and TRBJ1-2; D not certain. V dropped 2 bases and J dropped 4 bases, with 9 bases sitting between them. The V gene's germline CDR1 is SGHRS and CDR2 YFSETQ. CDR3 length: 13 amino acids. The CDR3 here is CASSLDTAYGYTF. In DNA, the CDR3 is TGCGCCAGCAGCTTAGACACGGCCTATGGCTACACCTTC. Full variable domain (missing parts from reference TRBV5-1 and TRBJ1-2): KAGVTQTPRYLIKTRGQQVTLSCSPISGHRSVSWYQQTPGQGLQFLFEYFSETQRNKGNFPGRFSGRQFSNSRSEMNVSTLELGDSALYLCASSLDTAYGYTFGSGTRLTVV.

The J gene is TRBJ2-3, the V gene TRBV7-6; D tentatively reads TRBD1 or TRBD2 (6 bases each). Germline loops: CDR1 SGHVS, CDR2 FNYEAQ. V dropped 2 bases and J dropped 5 bases, with 14 bases sitting between them. The CDR3 is 15 amino acids. For the CDR3, the DNA is TGTGCCAGCAGCTTAATAAGCGCGGGACAAGATACGCAGTATTTT. Residues: CASSLISAGQDTQYF.

The chain uses TRBV7-2 and TRBJ1-5; maybe TRBD1 (6 bases). Germline V lookup: CDR1 SGHTA, CDR2 FQGNSA. The CDR3 consists of 17 residues. V was pared by 1 base and J by 6 bases, with 19 bases between. The CDR3 nucleotides are TGTGCCAGCAGCTTAGTGGGGGGGGCGTCAGTGGGTCAGCCCCAGCATTTT. Translating gives CASSLVGGASVGQPQHF.

The V and J genes are TRBV7-2 and TRBJ1-1, with D maybe TRBD1 (5 bases). In germline, CDR1 is SGHTA, CDR2 FQGNSA. The CDR3 runs 12 residues. With 1 base removed from V and 10 bases from J, the gap between germline ends came to 10 bases. CDR3: CASSLVSRGAFF. CDR3 bases: TGTGCCAGCAGCTTAGTGTCTAGGGGAGCTTTCTTT.

This clone has only a few counts. The chain carries TRBV2 and TRBJ1-5; D is possibly TRBD1 (6 bases). The V end was cut by 7 bases, the J end by 6 bases, with 16 bases between. This CDR3 spans 14 amino acids. Germline V gene lookup returns CDR1 SNHLY and CDR2 FYNNEI. The CDR3 DNA reads TGTGCCAGCACCTTACAGGGAGGGGGTCAGCCCCAGCATTTT. Encoded protein: CASTLQGGGQPQHF.

This clone was found once. The chain employs TRBV5-6 and TRBJ1-3; D unclear. Germline values: CDR1 SGHDT, CDR2 YYEEEE. The CDR3 consists of 17 residues. The ends were cut back, 1 base at V and 0 bases at J, with 14 bases in the middle. CDR3 in DNA: TGTGCCAGCAGCTTGAGCCCAGAGGTAGTCTCTGGAAACACCATATATTTT. Its protein is CASSLSPEVVSGNTIYF.

The CDR3 sequence: CASKIATTIDYGYTF. DNA for the CDR3: TGCGCCAGCAAAATCGCCACTACCATCGACTATGGCTACACCTTC. The chain is built from TRBV5-1 and TRBJ1-2; D gene ambiguous. V was clipped by 6 bases and J by 3 bases, with 18 bases between them. CDR1 and CDR2 (germline): SGHRS, YFSETQ. The length of the CDR3 is 15 residues.

V usage is TRBV19 and J usage is TRBJ2-4; 10 bases line up with TRBD2. The germline gives CDR1 LNHDA, CDR2 SQIVND (reference sequence). J lost 8 bases, V lost 5 bases, and 18 bases had no gene match. The CDR3 sequence is 18 residues long. CDR3 bases: TGTGCCAGTAGTCCGAGCGGGGGGGCTCCCCCAACCCTTGACATTCAGTACTTC. Translating gives CASSPSGGAPPTLDIQYF.

The chain carries TRBV2 and TRBJ1-1; D uncertain. The CDR3 is made up of 15 amino acids. V was clipped by 1 base and J by 4 bases, with 13 bases between them. Germline V CDR1 and CDR2: SNHLY, FYNNEI. CDR3 residues: CASSEVAAVGTEAFF. CDR3 sequence (DNA): TGTGCCAGCAGTGAAGTGGCAGCGGTAGGCACTGAAGCTTTCTTT.

This rearrangement joins TRBV7-2 to TRBJ2-4; D may be TRBD1 or TRBD2 (6 bases each). The CDR3 covers 15 residues. Germline CDR1 reads SGHTA; CDR2 reads FQGNSA. Deletions cut 5 bases from V and 2 bases from J, with 13 bases between. CDR3 DNA: TGTGCCAGCAGCCCGCAAGGGGGGACCAAAAACATTCAGTACTTC. This encodes CASSPQGGTKNIQYF. Full variable domain (rest looked up from reference TRBV7-2 and TRBJ2-4): GAGVSQSPSNKVTEKGKDVELRCDPISGHTALYWYRQSLGQGLEFLIYFQGNSAPDKSGLPSDRFSAERTGGSVSTLTIQRTQQEDSAVYLCASSPQGGTKNIQYFGAGTRLSVL.

The chain has TRBV10-2 and TRBJ2-2; 8 nucleotides align to TRBD2. This CDR3 contains 15 residues. Germline-derived CDR1 and CDR2 are WSHSY and SAAADI. V was pared by 7 bases and J by 10 bases, with 14 bases of the junction left unmatched. The CDR3 region is CASTLRGGGLLELFF. CDR3 DNA: TGCGCCAGCACCCTACGGGGGGGCGGTTTATTGGAGCTGTTTTTT.

The chain has TRBV19 and TRBJ1-4, with a possible D match to TRBD1 (6 bases). There are 16 residues in the CDR3. V was cut by 0 bases and J by 5 bases, with 13 bases left in between. CDR1 and CDR2 (germline): LNHDA, SQIVND (reference sequence). CDR3 residues: CASSIDLSQGNEKLFF. The CDR3 nucleotides are TGTGCCAGTAGTATAGATCTTTCACAGGGCAATGAAAAACTGTTTTTT. Using reference TRBV19 and TRBJ1-4 for the parts outside the CDR3, the full variable domain is DGGITQSPKYLFRKEGQNVTLSCEQNLNHDAMYWYRQDPGQGLRLIYYSQIVNDFQKGDIAEGYSVSREKKESFPLTVTSAQKNPTAFYLCASSIDLSQGNEKLFFGSGTQLSVL.

V is TRBV27 and J is TRBJ1-1; no definite D call. The CDR3 runs to 13 residues. Per germline, CDR1 MNHEY and CDR2 SMNVEV (reference sequence). Trimming shortened V by 6 bases and J by 4 bases, and 12 bases separated the two germline ends. This CDR3 reads CASSPRWGTEAFF. The CDR3 DNA follows: TGTGCCAGCAGCCCCCGTTGGGGCACTGAAGCTTTCTTT.

This sequence joins TRBV7-9 and TRBJ2-5, with 14 bases matching TRBD2. This CDR3 contains 17 residues. J lost 1 base, V lost 5 bases, and 6 bases had no gene match. Germline CDR1 is SEHNR and CDR2 is FQNEAQ (reference sequence). CDR3 amino acids: CASSLGTSGSLQETQYF. CDR3 sequence (DNA): TGTGCCAGCAGCCTAGGGACTAGCGGGAGCCTCCAAGAGACCCAGTACTTC.

The chain links TRBV6-1 to TRBJ2-5, with D hard to call. V was cut by 5 bases and J by 5 bases, with 9 bases left in between. The CDR3 covers 12 residues. Germline V gene sequence: CDR1 MNHNS, CDR2 SASEGT. The CDR3 protein is CASSLSTETQYF. The DNA of the CDR3 is TGTGCCAGCAGTTTAAGTACGGAGACCCAGTACTTC.

This chain uses TRBV18 with TRBJ2-2, with 12 bases that match TRBD1. After removal of 6 bases from V and 7 bases from J, the junction contained 6 bases not matched to a gene. Per the germline V gene, CDR1 is KGHSH and CDR2 is LQKENI. The CDR3 covers 15 residues. This chain's CDR3 is CASSSGTGGLGELFF. In DNA, the CDR3 is TGTGCCAGCTCTTCAGGGACAGGGGGCCTCGGGGAGCTGTTTTTT.

The chain links TRBV6-5 to TRBJ1-2; D gene ambiguous. Germline assignment: CDR1 MNHEY and CDR2 SVGAGI. Trimming shortened V by 5 bases and J by 4 bases, and 11 bases separated the two germline ends. The CDR3 is 13 residues long. This CDR3 reads CASSLRDRYGYTF. The CDR3 nucleotides are TGTGCCAGCAGTCTTCGGGATCGCTATGGCTACACCTTC.

A remark on this clone: This sample includes further DNA sequences coding for the same CDR3. This chain uses TRBV2 with TRBJ2-3; D is ambiguous. The CDR3 runs 12 residues. Germline CDR1 reads SNHLY; CDR2 reads FYNNEI. Trimming removed 5 bases at V and 0 bases at J, with 3 bases between. CDR3 in DNA: TGTGCCAGCAGTTACAGCACAGATACGCAGTATTTT. Residues: CASSYSTDTQYF.

The chain recombines TRBV2 with TRBJ1-5, with D uncertain. Trimming took 5 bases from V and 5 from J, leaving 13 bases between them. Germline V gives CDR1 SNHLY, CDR2 FYNNEI. The CDR3 sequence is 14 residues long. The CDR3 sequence is CASSTTGGHQPQHF. Here the CDR3 DNA reads TGTGCCAGCAGTACCACGGGAGGCCATCAGCCCCAGCATTTT.

The J gene is TRBJ2-1, the V gene TRBV29-1, with 7 nucleotides matching TRBD1. The CDR3 is 14 amino acids. Trimming at V came to 6 bases and at J to 4 bases, leaving 9 bases not matched to a gene. Germline CDR1 is SQVTM and CDR2 is ANQGSEA. The CDR3 bases are TGCAGCGTCCTGAGGCAGGACAGGTACAATGAGCAGTTCTTC. Amino acid sequence: CSVLRQDRYNEQFF.

This clone came up a few times. V gene TRBV5-1 combines with J gene TRBJ1-1, with D perhaps matching TRBD1 (5 bases). Germline-derived CDR1 and CDR2 are SGHRS and YFSETQ. This CDR3 region has 15 residues. Between the trimmed V and J ends, which lost 5 bases and 0 bases, there was a span of 14 bases. CDR3 bases: TGCGCCAGCAGACCCGGTGACAGCTTGAACACTGAAGCTTTCTTT. Residues: CASRPGDSLNTEAFF.

The rearrangement joins TRBV19 to TRBJ1-1, with no clear D. Germline values: CDR1 LNHDA, CDR2 SQIVND (reference sequence). With 6 bases removed from V and 0 bases from J, the gap between germline ends came to 8 bases. The CDR3 spans 13 residues. CDR3 region: CASRYSLNTEAFF. CDR3 in DNA: TGTGCCAGTAGATATTCTCTGAACACTGAAGCTTTCTTT.